This T cell receptor beta chain was documented in a study of T cell responses to AZD1222 COVID-19 vaccine. J was trimmed by 1 base and V by 0 bases; bases with no gene match: 4. The germline gives CDR1 MGHRA, CDR2 YSYEKL. This CDR3 is built from 16 residues. Using immunoSEQ multiplex PCR, the repertoire was profiled, and TCRdb retains in-frame clones only, with some absent. The table records approximately 190,000 clones, roughly 93% of them present only once. The source material was peripheral blood, sampled on day 0 of AZD1222 vaccination. V usage is TRBV4-1 and J usage is TRBJ2-5, with 8 nucleotides matching TRBD2. The origin of this receptor is an adult in good health. CDR3 DNA sequence: TGCGCCAGCAGCCAAGAGGGGCTAGCGGGCCAAGAGACCCAGTACTTC. It translates to CASSQEGLAGQETQYF.